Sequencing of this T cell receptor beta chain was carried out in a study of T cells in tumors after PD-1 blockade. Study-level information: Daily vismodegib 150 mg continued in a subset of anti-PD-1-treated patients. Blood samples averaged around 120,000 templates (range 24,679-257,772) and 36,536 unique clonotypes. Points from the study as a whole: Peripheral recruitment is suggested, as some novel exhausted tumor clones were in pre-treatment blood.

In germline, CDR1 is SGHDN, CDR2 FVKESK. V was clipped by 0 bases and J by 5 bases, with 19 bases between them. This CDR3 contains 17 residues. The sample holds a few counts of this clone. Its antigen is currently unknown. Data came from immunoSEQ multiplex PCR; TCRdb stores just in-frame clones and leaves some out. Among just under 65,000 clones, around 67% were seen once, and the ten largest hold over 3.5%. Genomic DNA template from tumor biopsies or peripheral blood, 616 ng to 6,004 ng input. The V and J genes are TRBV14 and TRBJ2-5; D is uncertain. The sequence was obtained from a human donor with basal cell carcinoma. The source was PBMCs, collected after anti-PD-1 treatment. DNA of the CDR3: TGTGCCAGCAGCCAAGATCTTTATGACGGCCTCCCGGAGACCCAGTACTTC. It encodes CASSQDLYDGLPETQYF.